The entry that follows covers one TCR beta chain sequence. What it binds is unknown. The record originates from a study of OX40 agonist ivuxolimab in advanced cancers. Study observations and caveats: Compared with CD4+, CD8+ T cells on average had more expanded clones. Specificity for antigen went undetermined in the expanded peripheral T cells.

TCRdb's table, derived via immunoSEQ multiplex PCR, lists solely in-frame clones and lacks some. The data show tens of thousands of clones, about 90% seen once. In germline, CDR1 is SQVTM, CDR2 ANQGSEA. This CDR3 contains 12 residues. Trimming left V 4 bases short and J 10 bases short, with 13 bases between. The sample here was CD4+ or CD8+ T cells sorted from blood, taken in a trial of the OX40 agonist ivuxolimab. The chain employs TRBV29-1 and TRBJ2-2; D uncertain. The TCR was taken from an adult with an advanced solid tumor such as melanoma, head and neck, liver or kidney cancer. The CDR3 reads CSVVKGGEELFF. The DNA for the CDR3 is TGCAGCGTTGTCAAGGGTGGGGAGGAGCTGTTTTTT.